Listed below are T cell receptor beta chains from one sample, sequenced in a study of cytomegalovirus exposure and HLA in healthy donors. The method was immunoSEQ multiplex PCR; TCRdb's version includes in-frame clones alone and lacks a portion of them. This sample has approximately 200,000 clones, with roughly 84% found just once. What was sequenced was PBMCs. All receptors derive from a man younger than 35 in good health and CMV-seropositive. Both conserved end residues are part of each CDR3. A D gene is named only where the DNA matches it firmly. Size tells how often a clone was seen (once, few, many) or the class of an expanded clone, and some rows leave it out.

j_call v_call d_call clone_size cdr3_aa cdr3_nt
TRBJ2-3 TRBV19 - many CASSLSGTDTQYF TGTGCCAGTAGTCTTAGCGGCACAGATACGCAGTATTTT
TRBJ2-1 TRBV19 TRBD2 - CASSIDFAFSGGNEQFF TGTGCCAGTAGTATAGATTTTGCCTTTTCGGGGGGGAATGAGCAGTTCTTC
TRBJ1-4 TRBV19 - - CASGSQEGEKLFF TGTGCCAGTGGGTCTCAGGAAGGTGAAAAACTGTTTTTT
TRBJ2-3 TRBV6-1 TRBD2 - CASKQRGVADTQYF TGTGCCAGCAAGCAGCGGGGCGTCGCTGATACGCAGTATTTT
TRBJ1-2 TRBV5-4 TRBD1 - CASSRRTGGNYGYTF TGTGCCAGCAGCCGGAGGACAGGGGGGAACTATGGCTACACCTTC
TRBJ2-7 TRBV7-8 - - CASSSIEGGKPYEQYF TGTGCCAGCAGCTCGATCGAAGGGGGAAAACCCTACGAGCAGTACTTC
TRBJ2-7 TRBV5-8 - - CASSLMPGLSGAPYVEQYF TGTGCCAGCAGCTTGATGCCGGGGCTTAGCGGAGCACCCTACGTGGAGCAGTACTTC
TRBJ2-2 TRBV11-2 - - CASSLERGAGELFF TGTGCCAGCAGCTTAGAACGCGGCGCCGGGGAGCTGTTTTTT
TRBJ1-2 TRBV4-1 - - CASSHGRTPGGYTF TGCGCCAGCAGCCACGGGAGGACACCCGGGGGCTACACCTTC
TRBJ1-5 TRBV30 - - CAFQLAGSNQPQHF TGTGCCTTCCAACTAGCAGGGAGCAATCAGCCCCAGCATTTT
TRBJ2-3 TRBV7-3 TRBD2 - CASSSSSGRAPDTQYF TGTGCCAGCAGCTCCTCTAGCGGGAGGGCCCCAGATACGCAGTATTTT
TRBJ2-5 TRBV29-1 - - CSVEGGTGGRRETQYF TGCAGCGTTGAGGGGGGGACAGGAGGAAGAAGGGAGACCCAGTACTTC
TRBJ2-1 TRBV6-4 - - CASSPNPGGISYNEQFF TGTGCCAGCAGTCCCAATCCTGGCGGGATATCCTACAATGAGCAGTTCTTC
TRBJ2-1 TRBV7-2 - - CASSLGFTSSYNEQFF TGTGCCAGCAGCTTAGGCTTCACTAGCTCCTACAATGAGCAGTTCTTC
TRBJ1-1 TRBV2 TRBD1 - CASSGQGALLSEAFF TGTGCCAGCAGTGGACAGGGAGCTCTCTTGAGTGAAGCTTTCTTT
TRBJ2-7 TRBV4-1 TRBD2 - CASSQELAGEQYF TGCGCCAGCAGCCAAGAACTAGCGGGCGAGCAGTACTTC
TRBJ1-2 TRBV11-1 - - CASTPRGQASYGYTF TGTGCCAGCACCCCAAGGGGCCAGGCATCCTATGGCTACACCTTC
TRBJ2-1 TRBV12-5 TRBD1 - CASGPDAYYRGTYNEQFF TGTGCTAGTGGTCCGGACGCATACTACAGGGGCACCTACAATGAGCAGTTCTTC
TRBJ2-7 TRBV15 - - CATSLGLEGAEQYF TGTGCCACCAGCTTGGGGCTAGAAGGGGCCGAGCAGTACTTC
TRBJ2-3 TRBV6-4 - once CASSDSLQGLYDTQYF TGTGCCAGCAGTGACTCGCTTCAGGGCCTATATGATACGCAGTATTTT
TRBJ1-1 TRBV30 - - CAWSATGIRRNTEAFF TGTGCCTGGAGTGCGACAGGCATCCGGAGGAACACTGAAGCTTTCTTT
TRBJ1-2 TRBV6-5 - once CASKSEQFFYGYTF TGTGCCAGCAAATCGGAACAGTTCTTCTATGGCTACACCTTC
TRBJ2-5 TRBV5-4 - - CASSLAAQSDATQYF TGTGCCAGCAGCCTTGCTGCCCAGAGCGATGCGACCCAGTACTTC
TRBJ2-1 TRBV18 TRBD2 - CASSPDYGTSGRNEQFF TGTGCCAGCTCACCAGATTACGGGACTAGCGGAAGAAATGAGCAGTTCTTC
TRBJ2-1 TRBV7-2 TRBD2 - CASSLVGLAGANEQFF TGTGCCAGCAGCTTAGTCGGACTAGCGGGGGCCAATGAGCAGTTCTTC
TRBJ2-7 TRBV4-2 - - CASSQADEQYF TGTGCCAGCAGCCAAGCGGACGAGCAGTACTTC
TRBJ1-5 TRBV28 TRBD1 - CASSTQTGYQPQHF TGTGCCAGCAGTACCCAGACAGGGTATCAGCCCCAGCATTTT
TRBJ2-7 TRBV4-1 TRBD1 - CASSHDRGLNEQYF TGCGCCAGCAGCCATGACAGGGGGCTGAACGAGCAGTACTTC
TRBJ2-7 TRBV6-1 - - CASSELLSGPSYEQYF TGTGCCAGCAGTGAGCTTCTAAGCGGTCCCTCCTACGAGCAGTACTTC
TRBJ2-6 TRBV30 TRBD1 - CAWSHRGSGANVLTF TGTGCCTGGAGTCACAGGGGTTCTGGGGCCAACGTCCTGACTTTC
TRBJ1-1 TRBV10-3 TRBD1 - CASRPGTGEANTEAFF TGTGCCAGCCGTCCCGGGACAGGGGAGGCGAACACTGAAGCTTTCTTT